The 17 T cell receptor beta chains below all came from one sample that was sequenced in a study of OX40 agonist ivuxolimab in advanced cancers. Produced via immunoSEQ multiplex PCR; TCRdb's table is partial and in-frame only. The sample includes approximately 68,000 clones, around 88% of them seen just once. Here the sequenced sample was CD4+ or CD8+ T cells sorted from blood, taken in a trial of the OX40 agonist ivuxolimab. The receptors were gathered from an adult with an advanced solid tumor such as melanoma, head and neck, liver or kidney cancer.

This clone was seen once. The V call is TRBV10-2, the J call TRBJ1-2; possible D gene TRBD1, 5 bases. CDR1 and CDR2 (germline): WSHSY, SAAADI. The V gene lost 9 bases and the J gene lost 3 bases, with 14 bases spanning the gap. This CDR3 spans 13 amino acids. The CDR3 reads CASRTGTDYGYTF. The CDR3 DNA reads TGCGCCAGTAGGACCGGGACGGACTATGGCTACACCTTC.

The V call is TRBV7-9, the J call TRBJ1-2; 8 nucleotides line up with TRBD1. The V and J ends lost 6 bases and 7 bases, in that order; junction bases with no gene match: 10. Germline values: CDR1 SEHNR, CDR2 FQNEAQ (reference sequence). The CDR3 covers 14 residues. The DNA for the CDR3 is TGTGCCAGCAGGGCGACAGGGGTGGGCAGTGGCTACACCTTC. It yields the protein CASRATGVGSGYTF.

The V gene is TRBV6-6, the J gene TRBJ2-1; 9 bases agree with TRBD2. With 0 bases clipped from V and 4 bases from J, the junction kept 4 bases outside the gene matches. The germline CDR1 and CDR2 sequences are MNHNY and SVGAGI (reference sequence). This CDR3 comprises 16 residues. The CDR3 reads CASSYSISGGYNEQFF. The CDR3 region has the DNA TGTGCCAGCAGTTACTCGATTAGCGGGGGATACAATGAGCAGTTCTTC.

This sequence joins TRBV30 and TRBJ1-2; 12 bases are shared with TRBD1. The CDR3 totals 15 residues. Germline CDR1 reads GTSNPN; CDR2 reads SVGIG (reference sequence). Trimming at V came to 0 bases and at J to 6 bases, leaving 5 bases not matched to a gene. As DNA, the CDR3 is TGTGCCTGGAGTGTATCCGGGACAGGGGGCAATGGCTACACCTTC. Translating it yields CAWSVSGTGGNGYTF.

This clone has only one observation. This rearrangement joins TRBV10-3 to TRBJ1-5; 7 positions agree with TRBD1. With 8 bases clipped from V and 5 bases from J, the junction kept 12 bases outside the gene matches. Germline CDR1 and CDR2: ENHRY and SYGVKD. The CDR3 totals 15 residues. The CDR3 coding sequence is TGTGCCATCGGAACCGGGACAGAGCAAGATCAGCCCCAGCATTTT. This gives the protein CAIGTGTEQDQPQHF.

V and J are TRBV6-1 and TRBJ2-1; 10 positions agree with TRBD1. After removal of 6 bases from V and 8 bases from J, the junction contained 7 bases not matched to a gene. This CDR3 is 14 amino acids long. Germline V CDR1 and CDR2: MNHNS, SASEGT. CDR3 in amino acids: CASSVGQGWYEQFF. As DNA, the CDR3 is TGTGCCAGCAGCGTGGGACAGGGGTGGTATGAGCAGTTCTTC.

This clone was detected a few times. Other DNA sequences of this sample code for an identical CDR3. V and J are TRBV7-9 and TRBJ2-5; tentative D call: TRBD1 (8 bases). V shed 0 bases and J shed 5 bases, with 10 bases lying between them. This CDR3 is built from 14 residues. The germline V gene encodes CDR1 SEHNR and CDR2 FQNEAQ (reference sequence). CDR3 sequence (DNA): TGTGCCAGCAGCTTAGCACAGGGGGGGGAGACCCAGTACTTC. Residues: CASSLAQGGETQYF.

The V and J genes are TRBV2 and TRBJ1-6; D not certain. Trimming cost V 8 bases and J 7 bases, with 12 bases left between them. From germline, CDR1 is SNHLY and CDR2 FYNNEI. The CDR3 has 13 residues. For the CDR3, the DNA is TGTGCCAGCGGACGGTCCGAAAATTCACCCCTCCACTTT. Translation gives CASGRSENSPLHF.

The gene calls are TRBV19 and TRBJ1-3; no clear D gene. There are 14 residues in the CDR3. V shed 1 base and J shed 2 bases, with 6 bases lying between them. CDR1 and CDR2 (germline): LNHDA, SQIVND (reference sequence). In DNA form, the CDR3 reads TGTGCCAGTAGTATAGGTCTCGCTGGAAACACCATATATTTT. Translated: CASSIGLAGNTIYF.

This rearrangement joins TRBV28 to TRBJ1-2; D unclear. CDR1 MDHEN and CDR2 SYDVKM come from the germline V gene. Trimming cost V 6 bases and J 6 bases, with 14 bases left between them. The CDR3 loop spans 13 amino acids. CDR3 nucleotide sequence: TGTGCCAGCAGCTCCGGGAGAGAGAATGGCTACACCTTC. It is translated as CASSSGRENGYTF.

The chain couples TRBV11-2 to TRBJ1-5, with D unresolved. This CDR3 is built from 12 residues. From germline, CDR1 is SGHAT and CDR2 FQNNGV. Trimming stripped 0 bases from V and 6 bases from J, with 3 bases between. CDR3 in DNA: TGTGCCAGCAGCTTAGAGGGTCAGCCCCAGCATTTT. Translating gives CASSLEGQPQHF.

By sample share, this clone is medium-sized. The J gene is TRBJ2-7, the V gene TRBV7-2; no clear D gene. The V end was cut by 3 bases, the J end by 3 bases, with 9 bases between. The CDR3 extends over 13 amino acids. Germline CDR1 is SGHTA and CDR2 is FQGNSA. The DNA for the CDR3 is TGTGCCAGCAGCTTGGATCCAAACTACGAGCAGTACTTC. Translating it yields CASSLDPNYEQYF.

The CDR3 DNA sequence: TGTGCCAGCAGCTTATCTGGGGTGGGTCCTTCTGGGGCCAACGTCCTGACTTTC. Protein product: CASSLSGVGPSGANVLTF. The genes are TRBV7-8 and TRBJ2-6; D ambiguous. The V gene lost 2 bases and the J gene lost 1 base, with 15 bases spanning the gap. Germline CDR1 and CDR2: SGHVS and FQNEAQ. There are 18 residues in the CDR3.

This clone was found a few times. This chain connects TRBV28 to TRBJ1-5, with D unresolved. Between the trimmed V and J ends, which lost 5 bases and 0 bases, there was a span of 14 bases. Germline CDR1 and CDR2: MDHEN and SYDVKM. CDR3 length equals 16 residues. CDR3 nucleotide sequence: TGTGCCAGCAGTCCGATTGATCTCTATAGCAATCAGCCCCAGCATTTT. Translating gives CASSPIDLYSNQPQHF.

The V call is TRBV19, the J call TRBJ1-1, with D perhaps matching TRBD1 (5 bases). V was clipped by 1 base and J by 0 bases, with 12 bases between them. This CDR3 is built from 16 residues. The germline V gene has CDR1 LNHDA and CDR2 SQIVND (reference sequence). CDR3 sequence (DNA): TGTGCCAGTAGTATAGGGGGCAGTTGGGTGAACACTGAAGCTTTCTTT. Protein: CASSIGGSWVNTEAFF.

The J gene is TRBJ2-7, the V gene TRBV4-1, with a possible D match to TRBD1 (6 bases). The CDR3 totals 18 residues. V lost 3 bases to trimming and J lost 3 bases, with 24 bases between them. Per the germline V gene, CDR1 is MGHRA and CDR2 is YSYEKL. The CDR3, as DNA: TGCGCCAGCAGCCAGACACCGGGACAAATGCCCCAATTCTACGAGCAGTACTTC. This gives the protein CASSQTPGQMPQFYEQYF.

The chain carries TRBV5-1 and TRBJ2-7; D is tentatively TRBD1 or TRBD2 (5 bases each). Germline CDR1 and CDR2: SGHRS and YFSETQ. CDR3 length equals 15 residues. Trimming shortened V by 4 bases and J by 3 bases, and 17 bases separated the two germline ends. CDR3 DNA sequence: TGCGCCAGCAGCGCCGGGACCGATCCAATCTACGAGCAGTACTTC. Amino acids: CASSAGTDPIYEQYF.